This T cell receptor (beta chain) was observed in a study of technical replicates of blood from a handful of donors (TCRdb year 2017). Details on this clone: The antigen this receptor binds is unknown. The record has no base qualities; no much larger clone is one base away.

The library was prepared using the immunoSEQ multiplex PCR assay. Here the immuneACCESS table is served through TCRdb, limited to in-frame sequences with V and J called. Missing clones are a known gap in these copies; in checked studies unresolved V genes cover under half, and the rest lacks a known reason. The sample contains around 89,000 clones, about 94% of them found a single time. The ten largest account for 0.2% to 0.25% of the sample. From cysteine to phenylalanine, the CDR3 is 12 amino acids long. This entry keeps only the CDR3 DNA: 36 bases, framed from base 1. V lost 8 bases and J lost 2 bases, and the count of bases not matched to a germline gene is 1. The germline V gene (reference sequence) sets CDR1 to SEHNR and CDR2 to FQNEAQ.

The source material was T cells isolated from PBMCs. The chain employs TRBV7-9 and TRBJ2-5; 8 central nucleotides agree with TRBD1. The sequence came from a human donor in good health. This receptor has the CDR3 CASHRGQETQYF. The nucleotides are TGTGCCAGCCACAGGGGGCAAGAGACCCAGTACTTC.